The sequence of this T cell receptor (beta chain) was determined in a study of cytomegalovirus exposure and HLA in healthy donors. Primers included in the PCR were 60 Vbeta and 13 Jbeta primers. TCRdb's copy holds only in-frame clones and misses some; the assay was immunoSEQ multiplex PCR. The top ten hold around 3% of the sample, which has about 190,000 clones, more than 80% seen once. Study-level points and caveats: V- and J-gene trimming in TCR beta was tied to a missense DCLRE1C variant by an analysis performed later. TCR beta V segments were, for the most part, productive about 87% or about 30% of the time in an earlier analysis. In vitro data verified a few CMV-associated chains as specific for CMV antigens.

This clone was seen a handful of times. No antigen is known for it. This CDR3 contains 15 residues. The V gene lost 0 bases and the J gene lost 9 bases, with 17 bases spanning the gap. CDR1 MNHNS and CDR2 SASEGT come from the germline V gene. The clonotype originates from a woman aged 50 to 60 in good health and CMV-seropositive. Sequenced sample: PBMCs. This chain links TRBV6-1 with TRBJ1-1; D is ambiguous. The CDR3 DNA reads as TGTGCCAGCAGTGAAGCGGAGGGCGGGCGGAGGAAAGCTTTCTTT. It translates to CASSEAEGGRRKAFF.